This is a list of T cell receptor beta chains from one sample in a study of graft-versus-host responses after intestinal transplantation. For these TCRs, the target antigens are not known. Here immunoSEQ multiplex PCR was the method, and the copy in TCRdb shows in-frame clones only, minus some. The data contain approximately 90,000 clones, 92% of them singletons. The sample was unstimulated CD8+ T cells sorted from spleen or lymph node cells, taken before transplant. These receptor sequences come from a human donor who was the organ donor for an intestinal transplant. CDR3s include the opening cysteine and the closing phenylalanine or tryptophan. D genes are given only for firm matches. Rows give clone size only sometimes, using once, few, many, or a class for an expanded clone.

abundance	v_gene	j_gene	d_gene	CDR3aa	CDR3nt
NA	TRBV10-3	TRBJ1-2	TRBD1	CAIRTGDGGYTF	TGTGCCATCAGAACAGGGGATGGAGGCTACACCTTC
NA	TRBV7-3	TRBJ2-5	TRBD2	CASSPGGVAGVETQYF	TGTGCCAGCAGCCCCGGGGGGGTAGCGGGGGTAGAGACCCAGTACTTC
NA	TRBV27	TRBJ2-7	NA	CASSWGSAYEQYF	TGTGCCAGCAGTTGGGGCTCGGCCTACGAGCAGTACTTC
NA	TRBV5-4	TRBJ1-2	NA	CASSLAVGADGYTF	TGTGCCAGCAGCTTGGCGGTTGGGGCGGATGGCTACACCTTC
NA	TRBV6-6	TRBJ2-5	TRBD2	CASNPRVAGMETQYF	TGTGCCAGCAATCCCCGGGTAGCGGGAATGGAGACCCAGTACTTC
NA	TRBV7-9	TRBJ2-7	TRBD1	CASSLGGQGNLYEQYF	TGTGCCAGCAGCTTAGGTGGACAGGGGAACCTATACGAGCAGTACTTC
once	TRBV19	TRBJ2-7	NA	CASSMSLAYRGNYEQYF	TGTGCCAGTAGTATGTCCCTAGCTTACCGGGGGAACTACGAGCAGTACTTC
NA	TRBV29-1	TRBJ2-2	NA	CSVFRTGELFF	TGCAGCGTTTTCCGTACCGGGGAGCTGTTTTTT
NA	TRBV27	TRBJ2-1	TRBD2	CASRDGLAGSYNEQFF	TGTGCCAGCAGGGACGGACTAGCCGGCTCCTACAATGAGCAGTTCTTC
NA	TRBV7-9	TRBJ2-7	TRBD1	CASSLGDRGSYEQYF	TGTGCCAGCAGCTTGGGGGACAGGGGTTCCTACGAGCAGTACTTC
NA	TRBV27	TRBJ1-5	NA	CASSPSISNQPQHF	TGTGCCAGCAGTCCATCAATTAGCAATCAGCCCCAGCATTTT
NA	TRBV9	TRBJ2-7	NA	CASSGGISAYEQYF	TGTGCCAGCAGCGGAGGGATATCTGCCTACGAGCAGTACTTC
NA	TRBV30	TRBJ2-5	TRBD2	CASSSRGGLETQYF	TGTGCCTCCTCTTCGCGGGGGGGCCTGGAGACCCAGTACTTC
NA	TRBV7-6	TRBJ2-5	TRBD2	CASSLNPNPRGGQETQYF	TGTGCCAGCAGCTTAAATCCGAACCCCCGGGGGGGCCAAGAGACCCAGTACTTC
NA	TRBV20-1	TRBJ2-1	NA	CSASELNEQFF	TGCAGTGCTAGCGAGCTAAATGAGCAGTTCTTC
NA	TRBV7-2	TRBJ2-7	TRBD2	CASSSLAGELYEQYF	TGTGCCAGCAGCTCACTAGCGGGGGAACTCTACGAGCAGTACTTC
once	TRBV19	TRBJ1-1	NA	CASSIGSSTEAFF	TGTGCCAGTAGTATAGGGAGTTCCACTGAAGCTTTCTTT
NA	TRBV6-1	TRBJ1-1	NA	CASSAVQALGNTEAFF	TGTGCCAGCAGTGCTGTTCAGGCTCTTGGGAACACTGAAGCTTTCTTT
NA	TRBV25-1	TRBJ1-2	NA	CASSEGGGGDYGYTF	TGTGCCAGCAGTGAAGGGGGAGGGGGTGACTATGGCTACACCTTC
few	TRBV4-2	TRBJ1-5	NA	CASSQGANSNQPQHF	TGTGCCAGCAGCCAGGGGGCGAATAGCAATCAGCCCCAGCATTTT
NA	TRBV7-8	TRBJ2-1	NA	CASSTYNEQFF	TGTGCCAGCAGCACATACAATGAGCAGTTCTTC
NA	TRBV6-5	TRBJ2-7	TRBD1	CASSYGTGAYEQYF	TGTGCCAGCAGTTACGGGACAGGAGCCTACGAGCAGTACTTC
NA	TRBV9	TRBJ2-1	NA	CASSVNRGEQFF	TGTGCCAGCAGCGTAAATAGAGGTGAGCAGTTCTTC
once	TRBV19	TRBJ1-2	NA	CASSIADSNYGYTF	TGTGCCAGTAGTATTGCAGACTCTAACTATGGCTACACCTTC
NA	TRBV9	TRBJ2-1	TRBD2	CASSISGTISNEQFF	TGTGCCAGCAGCATCTCCGGGACTATCTCCAATGAGCAGTTCTTC
NA	TRBV7-6	TRBJ1-2	TRBD1	CASSPFETGGLYGYTF	TGTGCCAGCAGCCCATTTGAGACAGGGGGACTCTATGGCTACACCTTC
NA	TRBV9	TRBJ2-5	TRBD2	CASSDGTSGVQETQYF	TGTGCCAGCAGCGACGGGACTAGCGGCGTCCAAGAGACCCAGTACTTC
NA	TRBV4-1	TRBJ1-5	NA	CASSEAPRLPADQPQHF	TGCGCCAGCAGCGAAGCCCCCAGACTGCCGGCGGATCAGCCCCAGCATTTT
NA	TRBV30	TRBJ1-2	NA	CAWSEGVGYTF	TGTGCCTGGAGTGAGGGGGTAGGCTACACCTTC
NA	TRBV10-3	TRBJ2-5	NA	CAISETTREQETQYF	TGTGCCATCAGTGAGACCACTAGGGAACAAGAGACCCAGTACTTC
NA	TRBV5-1	TRBJ2-1	TRBD1	CASSLETGSNEQFF	TGCGCCAGCAGCTTAGAGACAGGGAGCAATGAGCAGTTCTTC
NA	TRBV10-3	TRBJ2-5	NA	CAISEPVGAQETQYF	TGTGCCATCAGTGAGCCGGTAGGGGCCCAAGAGACCCAGTACTTC
NA	TRBV30	TRBJ2-3	TRBD2	CAWSTTGGSADTQYF	TGTGCCTGGAGTACAACGGGGGGGAGTGCAGATACGCAGTATTTT
NA	TRBV5-1	TRBJ2-1	TRBD1	CASNRRTGTMEQFF	TGCGCCAGCAATCGGCGGACAGGGACAATGGAGCAGTTCTTC
NA	TRBV9	TRBJ2-1	NA	CASSRGTNEQFF	TGTGCCAGCAGCAGGGGGACCAATGAGCAGTTCTTC
NA	TRBV25-1	TRBJ1-5	NA	CASSGERQPQHF	TGTGCCAGCAGTGGAGAGAGGCAGCCCCAGCATTTT
few	TRBV5-6	TRBJ2-1	NA	CASSLQAYNEQFF	TGTGCCAGCAGCTTGCAAGCATACAATGAGCAGTTCTTC
NA	TRBV29-1	TRBJ1-3	NA	CSVYLLGGFGNTIYF	TGCAGCGTTTATCTTCTGGGGGGGTTTGGAAACACCATATATTTT
few	TRBV2	TRBJ1-5	NA	CASSARQAGRPQPQHF	TGTGCCAGCAGTGCTCGACAGGCCGGGCGGCCTCAGCCCCAGCATTTT
NA	TRBV7-3	TRBJ2-3	TRBD2	CASSLMAGGPLDTQYF	TGTGCCAGCAGCTTAATGGCGGGGGGGCCATTGGATACGCAGTATTTT
NA	TRBV4-2	TRBJ1-3	NA	CASSQGPWAPDGNTIYF	TGTGCCAGCAGCCAAGGCCCTTGGGCTCCCGACGGAAACACCATATATTTT
NA	TRBV28	TRBJ2-3	TRBD2	CASSSGAGGTDTQYF	TGTGCCAGCAGCAGCGGGGCGGGGGGCACAGATACGCAGTATTTT
NA	TRBV12-5	TRBJ2-7	NA	CASGLVHKTGVYWTTEQYF	TGTGCTAGTGGTTTGGTGCACAAAACAGGGGTGTATTGGACTACCGAGCAGTACTTC
NA	TRBV14	TRBJ1-1	NA	CASSQTPRWNTEAFF	TGTGCCAGCAGCCAAACCCCCCGGTGGAACACTGAAGCTTTCTTT
NA	TRBV27	TRBJ2-7	TRBD1	CASSLGQGAYEQYF	TGTGCCAGCAGTTTAGGACAGGGGGCCTACGAGCAGTACTTC
few	TRBV2	TRBJ1-2	NA	CASRDTDTRLGYTF	TGTGCCAGCCGGGACACAGACACCCGCCTGGGCTACACCTTC
once	TRBV6-5	TRBJ2-1	TRBD1	CASSSQGRQFF	TGTGCCAGCAGTTCACAGGGGAGGCAGTTCTTC